These 6 T cell receptor beta chains share one sample of origin, sequenced in a study of CD8 T cells in ankylosing spondylitis. Study-level results: Ankylosing spondylitis blood seemed to carry a telltale TCR beta motif made of eight highly homologous variants.

Each CDR3 protein gets one entry after TCRdb re-called the 5' RACE reads with MiXCR. Seen here are 500,000 to 550,000 distinct CDR3 sequences, approximately 12% observed once, and the top ten hold over 6.5%. Their antigens remain unidentified. The sequencing input was blood, either unsorted or a sorted T cell fraction (not recorded which). Receptor source: a male donor with ankylosing spondylitis.

In this sample, this clonotype turned up a few times. This chain uses TRBV7-9 with TRBJ2-6, with D possibly matching TRBD1 (5 bases). CDR1 and CDR2 from the germline V gene are SEHNR and FQNEAQ (reference sequence). V was pared by 5 bases and J by 0 bases, with 14 bases between. This CDR3 comprises 17 residues. CDR3 in DNA: TGTGCCAGCAGCCCCCAGGACATCTCCTCTGGGGCCAACGTCCTGACTTTC. This sequence encodes CASSPQDISSGANVLTF.

The rearrangement joins TRBV12-3 or TRBV12-4 to TRBJ2-7; D possibly corresponds to TRBD2 (6 bases). The CDR3 loop spans 12 amino acids. The V end was cut by 5 bases, the J end by 6 bases, with 11 bases between. Here the CDR3 DNA reads TGTGCCAGCAGTATGTTGGGGGGCGAGCAGTACGTC. Translated, it gives CASSMLGGEQYV.

V is TRBV12-5 and J is TRBJ2-5; tentatively, D is TRBD2 (6 bases). This CDR3 region has 16 residues. Germline CDR1 and CDR2: LGHNT and FRNRAP. Trimming cost V 4 bases and J 3 bases, with 18 bases left between them. In DNA, the CDR3 is TGTGCTAGTGGTTCCGGGCCCGGGACTGGGGAAGAGACCCAGTACTTC. Protein sequence: CASGSGPGTGEETQYF.

The gene calls are TRBV7-9 and TRBJ2-1; 8 bases are a match to TRBD1. V gave up 4 bases and J gave up 5 bases; unmatched junction bases: 10. Germline CDR1 and CDR2: SEHNR and FQNEAQ (reference sequence). The CDR3 covers 16 residues. CDR3 sequence: CASSSQGAVAHNEQFF. The CDR3 DNA is TGTGCCAGCAGCTCCCAGGGGGCGGTTGCTCACAATGAGCAGTTCTTC.

This clonotype was detected only a few times. The chain has TRBV5-5 and TRBJ1-2; D gene uncertain. Germline loops: CDR1 SGHKS, CDR2 YYEKEE (reference sequence). V lost 4 bases and J lost 8, with 18 bases in between. The CDR3 covers 14 residues. The CDR3 bases are TGTGCCAGCAGCGTCCTCGGGCCAGATGACGGCTACACCTTC. It yields the protein CASSVLGPDDGYTF.

The table lists this clonotype with many counts. The chain is built from TRBV12-3 or TRBV12-4 and TRBJ1-4; D not certain. The CDR3 has 15 amino acids. Trimming took 7 bases from V and 5 from J, leaving 17 bases between them. CDR3 loop: CASIQTGKRNEKLFF. In nucleotides, the CDR3 is TGTGCCAGCATCCAAACGGGCAAGAGGAATGAAAAACTGTTTTTT.